Detailed here is one T cell receptor (beta chain). This CDR3 is built from 11 residues. V shed 5 bases, J shed 5 bases, and the junction held 2 bases outside the gene matches. Germline V CDR1 and CDR2: DFQATT, SNEGSKA (reference sequence). This entry belongs to a study of blood T cell repertoires in COVID-19. About the study: In each case, the material was cDNA or gDNA derived from T cells, B-cell-depleted T cells, or PBMCs.

Adults between about 18 and 95 years of age took part from 24 US areas. Among Cohort 3 donors, those recovered had two negative PCRs, clearance, or symptom resolution. Libraries were prepared by immunoSEQ multiplex PCR; TCRdb keeps only in-frame clonotypes and omits some of them. The sample includes about 240,000 clones, around 89% of them seen just once. V is TRBV20-1 and J is TRBJ1-2; 7 bases line up with TRBD1. The sample consisted of PBMCs or T cells enriched from blood (not recorded which). The clonotype comes from a middle-aged man who had recovered from COVID-19. CDR3 bases: TGCAGTGCTCGGGACAGATATGGCTACACCTTC. This translates into CSARDRYGYTF.